The present T cell receptor (beta chain) was sequenced within a study of T cell repertoires in cytomegalovirus infection (dated by TCRdb to 2018 to 2020). In terms of the full investigation: The HLA type of each donor mattered for the analysis, because public TCR beta signatures pointed to carriage of CMV infection along with the matching HLA type. What the study reported, not specific to this receptor: In both this cohort and an independent cohort of several hundred donors, the cumulative frequency of public TCR beta family members distinguished carriers of CMV infection plus the relevant HLA type. The ex vivo response was dominated by HLA-C-restricted CMV-specific TCR beta clonotypes, and the single most frequent clonotype in two of eight donors was supplied by these HLA-C-restricted clonotypes.

A remark on this clonotype: Its antigen is currently not known. Base quality data are lacking; no much larger clone is found one base away.

The listed sequencing device is Illumina HiSeq 1500. TCRdb itself trimmed the public reads at Q25 with fastp, ran MiXCR and retained productive beta chains. When rows share a CDR3 protein, they turn into one entry using the most common DNA and genes. The sample profile shows 150,000 to 200,000 distinct CDR3 sequences; under 25% of them were found once. The ten largest clones capture about 3% of the sample. CDR1 ENHRY and CDR2 SYGVKD were looked up in the germline V gene. There are 15 amino acids in the CDR3, from cysteine to phenylalanine inclusive. Just the 45-base CDR3 DNA is kept, in frame starting at base 1. Trimming removed 7 bases from V and 0 bases from J, leaving 12 bases between the germline ends.

Recombination connected TRBV10-3 to TRBJ2-2; matching of 6 bases hints at TRBD1 as the D gene. The sequence came from a human donor in good health (CMV status not recorded). Some clones in this sample may be carry-over from other donors' samples. The sequencing sample was made of PBMCs. The CDR3 is CAIKGTNPNTGELFF. The nucleotides read TGTGCCATCAAAGGGACAAACCCGAACACCGGGGAGCTGTTTTTT.